Following are 17 T cell receptor beta chains from one sample sequenced in a study of cytomegalovirus exposure and HLA in healthy donors. Vbeta (60) and Jbeta (13) primers were used in the PCR. Generated by immunoSEQ multiplex PCR, the TCRdb table keeps only in-frame clones and is missing some. The profile shows 150,000 or so clones, less than 90% of them singletons. Material for sequencing was PBMCs. The receptor set was obtained from a male donor in good health and CMV-seropositive.

V usage is TRBV7-8 and J usage is TRBJ2-6; D is unclear. Trimming cost V 5 bases and J 9 bases, with 11 bases left between them. From germline, CDR1 is SGHVS and CDR2 FQNEAQ. This CDR3 spans 13 amino acids. The chain's CDR3 is CASSPAGNNVLTF. For the CDR3, the DNA is TGTGCCAGCAGCCCAGCAGGAAACAACGTCCTGACTTTC.

This clone was detected only a few times. The rearrangement links TRBV6-5 to TRBJ2-7, with TRBD2 identical over 7 bases. There are 14 residues in the CDR3. The germline V gene has CDR1 MNHEY and CDR2 SVGAGI. The junction had 3 bases not matched to a gene; V was cut back by 2 bases and J by 2 bases. The CDR3: CASSYVGLTYEQYF. In DNA, the CDR3 is TGTGCCAGCAGTTACGTGGGACTAACCTACGAGCAGTACTTC.

This rearrangement joins TRBV9 to TRBJ1-6, with D hard to call. Trimming cost V 2 bases and J 7 bases, with 13 bases left between them. The CDR3 covers 15 residues. Germline lookup yields CDR1 SGDLS and CDR2 YYNGEE. CDR3 sequence reads: CASSVGTYENSPLHF. The CDR3 coding sequence is TGTGCCAGCAGCGTTGGCACGTACGAAAATTCACCCCTCCACTTT.

The rearrangement uses TRBV29-1 and TRBJ2-3; 8 nucleotides align to TRBD2. Germline CDR1 SQVTM, CDR2 ANQGSEA. The CDR3 extends over 14 amino acids. Unmatched junction bases numbered 7, after V lost 3 bases and J lost 5 bases. Written as DNA, the CDR3 is TGCAGCGTTGAGACGGCGGGAGGCCTAGATACGCAGTATTTT. Protein sequence: CSVETAGGLDTQYF.

V and J are TRBV6-6 and TRBJ1-2, with D perhaps matching TRBD1 (6 bases). V shed 6 bases and J shed 8 bases, with 16 bases lying between them. The CDR3 runs 13 residues. Germline V lookup: CDR1 MNHNY, CDR2 SVGAGI (reference sequence). The CDR3 DNA follows: TGTGCCAGCAGCCCCCCGGACAGCCCCGGCTACACCTTC. It codes for CASSPPDSPGYTF.

Written as DNA, the CDR3 is TGTGCCAGTAGTCGACAGGGGGAAGCTAATGAAAAACTGTTTTTT. Protein: CASSRQGEANEKLFF. The J gene is TRBJ1-4, the V gene TRBV19; 9 nucleotides agree with TRBD1. Germline V lookup: CDR1 LNHDA, CDR2 SQIVND (reference sequence). The CDR3 length is 15 residues. The trim removed 5 bases at V and 3 bases at J, leaving 4 bases unmatched.

As regards this clone: Compared with germline, one end of the junction differs, possibly owing to a read error. The CDR3: CASSELPGLAQEAQYF. The CDR3 DNA reads TGCGCCAGCAGCGAACTACCGGGACTAGCCCAAGAGGCCCAGTACTTC. The chain uses TRBV5-1 and TRBJ2-5; TRBD2 aligns across 9 bases. This CDR3 comprises 16 residues. The germline gives CDR1 SGHRS, CDR2 YFSETQ.

The chain uses TRBV5-6 and TRBJ2-7; D is unresolved. CDR1 is SGHDT and CDR2 is YYEEEE in the germline V gene. The CDR3 is 16 amino acids. V lost 1 base and J 3 bases, leaving 17 bases between the germline ends. This chain's CDR3 is CASSLPLGSSGYEQYF. The DNA of the CDR3 is TGTGCCAGCAGCTTGCCCCTCGGGTCTTCGGGCTACGAGCAGTACTTC.

The CDR3 loop reads CASSELWTRRNTEAFF. CDR3 DNA sequence: TGTGCCAGCAGTGAACTCTGGACAAGGCGGAACACTGAAGCTTTCTTT. The chain employs TRBV6-1 and TRBJ1-1; TRBD1 is a possible D gene (5 bases). V gave up 2 bases and J gave up 1 base, with 14 bases separating them. This CDR3 comprises 16 residues. Germline lookup yields CDR1 MNHNS and CDR2 SASEGT.

This rearrangement joins TRBV5-5 to TRBJ1-5, with 10 bases aligning to TRBD1. The CDR3 has 14 residues. Per germline, CDR1 SGHKS and CDR2 YYEKEE (reference sequence). J was trimmed by 4 bases and V by 3 bases; bases with no gene match: 1. The DNA of the CDR3 is TGTGCCAGCAGCTGGGACAGGGGTAATCAGCCCCAGCATTTT. Translating it yields CASSWDRGNQPQHF.

This sequence joins TRBV27 and TRBJ1-2, with D possibly matching TRBD1 (6 bases). This CDR3 region has 14 residues. Germline assignment: CDR1 MNHEY and CDR2 SMNVEV (reference sequence). V was shortened by 6 bases and J by 2 bases, with 13 bases between the two germline ends. In nucleotides, the CDR3 is TGTGCCAGCAGAGAACAGGGACCCAACTATGGCTACACCTTC. As protein: CASREQGPNYGYTF.

The chain links TRBV14 to TRBJ2-3; D is perhaps TRBD2 (6 bases). This CDR3 has 17 residues. In germline, CDR1 is SGHDN, CDR2 FVKESK. V gave up 3 bases and J gave up 7 bases, with 23 bases separating them. For the CDR3, the DNA is TGTGCCAGCAGCCACGGAACGGGAGTGTATTTTGATAATACGCAGTATTTT. Protein product: CASSHGTGVYFDNTQYF.

This chain uses TRBV5-4 with TRBJ1-2; no reliable D call. The ends were cut back, 1 base at V and 4 bases at J, with 11 bases in the middle. Germline CDR1 reads SGHNT; CDR2 reads YYREEE (reference sequence). The CDR3 consists of 14 residues. CDR3 sequence (DNA): TGTGCCAGCAGCTTGCCCGGGGTGGGCTATGGCTACACCTTC. This translates into CASSLPGVGYGYTF.

The CDR3 DNA sequence: TGTGCCAGCAGCCCGGGAGGGATGAACACTGAAGCTTTCTTT. Translating it yields CASSPGGMNTEAFF. This chain joins TRBV5-4 and TRBJ1-1, with D uncertain. Trimming cost V 4 bases and J 0 bases, with 10 bases left between them. CDR1 is SGHNT and CDR2 is YYREEE in the germline V gene (reference sequence). The CDR3 runs 14 residues.

The V and J genes are TRBV15 and TRBJ2-3; D gene unclear. CDR1 LNHNV and CDR2 YYDKDF come from the germline V gene (reference sequence). V shed 1 base and J shed 0 bases, with 11 bases lying between them. The CDR3 totals 16 residues. In nucleotides, the CDR3 is TGTGCCACCAGCAGAGTGATAGAAGTAAGCACAGATACGCAGTATTTT. Its protein is CATSRVIEVSTDTQYF.

The chain joins TRBV19 to TRBJ2-2; 9 nucleotides align to TRBD2. V was pared by 6 bases and J by 0 bases, with 5 bases of the junction left unmatched. This CDR3 is 16 amino acids long. CDR1 LNHDA and CDR2 SQIVND come from the germline V gene (reference sequence). CDR3 amino acids: CASRTSGAANTGELFF. Here the CDR3 DNA reads TGTGCCAGTAGGACTAGCGGAGCCGCGAACACCGGGGAGCTGTTTTTT. Variable domain in full (rest from reference TRBV19 and TRBJ2-2): DGGITQSPKYLFRKEGQNVTLSCEQNLNHDAMYWYRQDPGQGLRLIYYSQIVNDFQKGDIAEGYSVSREKKESFPLTVTSAQKNPTAFYLCASRTSGAANTGELFFGEGSRLTVL.

The table lists this clone with a count of one. This chain links TRBV5-1 with TRBJ2-3; 8 bases line up with TRBD2. The CDR3 extends over 17 amino acids. CDR1 and CDR2 (germline): SGHRS, YFSETQ. Trimming removed 0 bases from V and 0 bases from J; junction bases left unmatched: 6. The CDR3 loop is CASSLANGGASTDTQYF. In nucleotides, the CDR3 is TGCGCCAGCAGCTTGGCCAACGGGGGGGCGAGCACAGATACGCAGTATTTT.